This TCR beta chain was retrieved from a study of cytomegalovirus exposure and HLA in healthy donors. For the study at large: Earlier, approximately 190 million T cells were analyzed, and 117 million unique TCR beta sequences were found among them.

Broader study findings: A few V segments could not be told apart, such as TRBV6-2 and TRBV6-3, and were left out. The study put 150 or so TCR beta chains on its list as cytomegalovirus-associated.

PCR involved 60 Vbeta and 13 Jbeta primers. Only in-frame clones appear in the TCRdb table, and some are missing; sequencing was by immunoSEQ multiplex PCR. The table shows 160,000 or so clones, with almost 80% occurring only once. The V end was cut by 4 bases, the J end by 4 bases, with 14 bases between. The CDR3 covers 15 residues. The germline gives CDR1 LNHDA, CDR2 SQIVND (reference sequence). Of note for this clone: Its antigen remains unknown.

V and J are TRBV19 and TRBJ1-5; weak D call: TRBD1 (6 bases). Sequenced material: PBMCs. The TCR comes from a man aged 35 to 55 in good health and CMV-seropositive. The CDR3 spells CASSKYRDTNQPQHF. Here the CDR3 DNA reads TGTGCCAGTAGTAAATACCGGGACACGAATCAGCCCCAGCATTTT.